The entry below describes one T cell receptor (beta chain). A junction boundary mismatches the germline segment, possibly from a read error. The treatment: randomized to nivolumab then ipilimumab (arm A) or the reverse (arm B). PBMC sorting kept live CD3+CD8+ cells without CD19 or CD56. Measured with immunoSEQ multiplex PCR; TCRdb has only the in-frame clones, and not every one. The sample consists of approximately 28,000 clones, 75% to 85% of them appearing once. This sample is part of a study of sequential checkpoint blockade in melanoma. The CDR3 totals 14 residues. Per germline, CDR1 MNHEY and CDR2 SMNVEV (reference sequence).

The chain has TRBV27 and TRBJ2-1, with unresolved D. The sequence was obtained from a human donor with melanoma. This material consisted of CD8+ T cells sorted from blood (inferred from file names), taken from a patient given nivolumab and ipilimumab in sequence. The CDR3 region is CASRPLLSYDEQFF. The CDR3 coding sequence is TGTGCCAGCAGACCCCTTCTTAGCTACGATGAGCAGTTCTTC.